One and the same sample provided the 13 T cell receptor beta chains below, sequenced in a study of graft-versus-host responses after intestinal transplantation. Clones were read by immunoSEQ multiplex PCR, and TCRdb kept only the in-frame ones, dropping some. The table records some 14,000 clones, around 87% of them present only once. Sample: bone marrow, taken approximately 120 days after intestinal transplantation. The receptor set was obtained from a human patient who received an intestinal transplant, so some T cells may come from the graft donor.

This rearrangement joins TRBV7-3 to TRBJ2-2, with TRBD2 matching over 11 bases. V shed 5 bases, J shed 3 bases, and the junction held 2 bases outside the gene matches. Germline lookup yields CDR1 SGHTA and CDR2 FQGTGA. The CDR3 has 15 residues. The CDR3 region is CASSRTSGHTGELFF. The CDR3 nucleotides read TGTGCCAGCAGCCGGACTAGCGGGCACACCGGGGAGCTGTTTTTT.

The chain combines TRBV19 with TRBJ2-3, with TRBD2 as a possible D gene (6 bases). Trimming removed 0 bases from V and 3 bases from J, with 10 bases in between. This CDR3 region has 15 residues. Germline V CDR1 and CDR2: LNHDA, SQIVND (reference sequence). The CDR3 is CASSIEGSGTDTQYF. DNA of the CDR3: TGTGCCAGTAGTATAGAGGGCAGCGGGACAGATACGCAGTATTTT.

The chain has TRBV4-1 and TRBJ1-1; no reliable D call. This CDR3 spans 13 amino acids. Looked up from germline, CDR1 is MGHRA and CDR2 is YSYEKL. The V and J ends lost 4 bases and 5 bases respectively, with 11 bases between them. CDR3 DNA: TGCGCCAGCAGCCGTTTGACGGGAACTGAAGCTTTCTTT. Its translation: CASSRLTGTEAFF.

The genes are TRBV19 and TRBJ2-1; 9 nucleotides match TRBD2. The V and J ends lost 5 bases and 7 bases, in that order; junction bases with no gene match: 12. Germline lookup yields CDR1 LNHDA and CDR2 SQIVND (reference sequence). The CDR3 runs to 16 residues. Written as DNA, the CDR3 is TGTGCCAGTAGTTTCCCGGGACTAGCAGTTGGTAATGAGCAGTTCTTC. It encodes CASSFPGLAVGNEQFF.

The rearrangement links TRBV5-6 to TRBJ2-5; D gene uncertain. The closer fit of TRBJ2-7 to the DNA end suggests the J call may be wrong. Germline assignment: CDR1 SGHDT and CDR2 YYEEEE. The CDR3 runs 15 residues. The CDR3 DNA reads as TGTGCCAGCAGCTTGGGGCCAATCAGCTCCTACGAGCAGTACTTC. Encoded protein: CASSLGPISSYEQYF.

The J gene is TRBJ2-2, the V gene TRBV21-1. TRBV21-1 is given as a pseudogene. The CDR3 is 16 residues long. Here the CDR3 reads CASSNMGLANTGELFF. CDR3 coding DNA: TGTGCCAGCAGCAATATGGGATTAGCGAACACCGGGGAGCTGTTTTTT.

This chain uses TRBV2 with TRBJ1-2, with 11 bases that match TRBD1. This CDR3 has 15 amino acids. The ends lost 6 bases at V and 1 base at J; junction bases unmatched: 4. Germline CDR1 is SNHLY and CDR2 is FYNNEI. The CDR3 DNA reads TGTGCCAGCAGGGCCGGGACAGGGGGTAACTATGGCTACACCTTC. Residues: CASRAGTGGNYGYTF.

The chain uses TRBV4-3 and TRBJ2-7; TRBD1 agrees at 10 bases. The germline V gene encodes CDR1 LGHNA and CDR2 YSLEER. The CDR3 contains 15 residues. V lost 4 bases to trimming and J lost 3 bases; unmatched junction nucleotides: 6. This chain's CDR3 is CASSRVGTGDYEQYF. The DNA for the CDR3 is TGCGCCAGCAGCCGAGTCGGGACAGGGGACTACGAGCAGTACTTC.

J is TRBJ1-1 and V is TRBV11-2; no firm D call. Per germline, CDR1 SGHAT and CDR2 FQNNGV. The V and J ends lost 5 bases and 5 bases respectively, with 9 bases between them. The CDR3 is 12 amino acids. CDR3 nucleotide sequence: TGTGCCAGCAGCCTTCGGGGTACTGAAGCTTTCTTT. The encoded protein is CASSLRGTEAFF.

The chain combines TRBV6-1 with TRBJ1-5; 8 bases are a match to TRBD1. Germline CDR1 MNHNS, CDR2 SASEGT. Unmatched junction bases numbered 4, after V lost 3 bases and J lost 3 bases. The CDR3 length is 15 residues. DNA for the CDR3: TGTGCCAGCAGTGAGTCACAGGGGGTCAATCAGCCCCAGCATTTT. This gives the protein CASSESQGVNQPQHF.

The rearrangement links TRBV10-2 to TRBJ2-2; tentative D call: TRBD1 (5 bases). The length of the CDR3 is 15 residues. Trimming removed 0 bases from V and 4 bases from J, with 9 bases in between. Germline V gene data show CDR1 as WSHSY and CDR2 as SAAADI. For the CDR3, the DNA is TGCGCCAGCAGTGAGTCTCTAGGGGTCACCGGGGAGCTGTTTTTT. This encodes CASSESLGVTGELFF.

This chain uses TRBV5-5 with TRBJ1-5; D might be TRBD1 (6 bases). CDR3 length equals 19 residues. The germline V and J ends were trimmed by 2 bases and 2 bases, with 23 bases remaining between them. Germline CDR1 SGHKS, CDR2 YYEKEE (reference sequence). The CDR3, as DNA: TGTGCCAGCAGCTTTAAGCTAAGCAATTTCAAGGGGGGCAATCAGCCCCAGCATTTT. Translation: CASSFKLSNFKGGNQPQHF. Combining the CDR3 with reference TRBV5-5 and TRBJ1-5 gives the whole variable domain DAGVTQSPTHLIKTRGQQVTLRCSPISGHKSVSWYQQVLGQGPQFIFQYYEKEERGRGNFPDRFSARQFPNYSSELNVNALLLGDSALYLCASSFKLSNFKGGNQPQHFGDGTRLSIL.

In nucleotides, the CDR3 is TGCGCCAGCAGCCCTCCGGGGGACACCGGGGAGCTGTTTTTT. This gives the protein CASSPPGDTGELFF. The chain couples TRBV4-3 to TRBJ2-2, with D possibly matching TRBD2 (6 bases). Germline loops: CDR1 LGHNA, CDR2 YSLEER. Trimming left V 4 bases short and J 3 bases short, with 9 bases between. The CDR3 sequence is 14 residues long.